A selection of T cell receptor beta chains follows, all from one sample in a study of shared clonotypes between healthy human individuals. Produced via immunoSEQ multiplex PCR; TCRdb's table is partial and in-frame only. Among 150,000 to 200,000 clones listed, about 93% were seen once. Source material: naive CD4+ T cells sorted from blood. These receptors all stem from a woman under 40 in good health. Both conserved end residues are part of each CDR3. Fields, in order: D gene, J gene, clone size, V gene, CDR3 length, CDR3 DNA, CDR3 protein. D genes are given only for firm matches. A row's size may be missing; if present it is once, few, many or a size class.

d_gene: -; j_gene: TRBJ2-2; abundance: -; v_gene: TRBV2; len: 12; CDR3nt: TGTGCCAGCAGTGAAGAGACCGGGGAGCTGTTTTTT; CDR3aa: CASSEETGELFF
d_gene: -; j_gene: TRBJ1-5; abundance: once; v_gene: TRBV15; len: 15; CDR3nt: TGTGCCACCAGCAGAGATTGGGGCGATAATCAGCCCCAGCATTTT; CDR3aa: CATSRDWGDNQPQHF
d_gene: -; j_gene: TRBJ2-3; abundance: -; v_gene: TRBV28; len: 15; CDR3nt: TGTGCCAGCAGGAATGGGGGAATAAGCACAGATACGCAGTATTTT; CDR3aa: CASRNGGISTDTQYF
d_gene: -; j_gene: TRBJ2-3; abundance: once; v_gene: TRBV28; len: 10; CDR3nt: TGTGCCACCTTTTGGGATACGCAGTATTTT; CDR3aa: CATFWDTQYF
d_gene: TRBD1; j_gene: TRBJ1-2; abundance: -; v_gene: TRBV5-4; len: 18; CDR3nt: TGTGCCAGCAGCCCCCCGCCCCGGGACAGGGGGCCTAACTATGGCTACACCTTC; CDR3aa: CASSPPPRDRGPNYGYTF
d_gene: TRBD1; j_gene: TRBJ2-7; abundance: -; v_gene: TRBV7-8; len: 15; CDR3nt: TGTGCCAGCAGCTCAACCGGGACAGGGACCTACGAGCAGTACTTC; CDR3aa: CASSSTGTGTYEQYF
d_gene: TRBD1; j_gene: TRBJ1-5; abundance: -; v_gene: TRBV19; len: 14; CDR3nt: TGTGCCAGTAGAGACCACCAGGGGGAACAGCCCCAGCATTTT; CDR3aa: CASRDHQGEQPQHF
d_gene: -; j_gene: TRBJ1-1; abundance: -; v_gene: TRBV18; len: 15; CDR3nt: TGTGCCAGCTCACCACGTGCGACATCGAACACTGAAGCTTTCTTT; CDR3aa: CASSPRATSNTEAFF
d_gene: TRBD1; j_gene: TRBJ1-5; abundance: -; v_gene: TRBV28; len: 15; CDR3nt: TGTGCCAGCAGGACAGGGGTTTGGGGCAATCAGCCCCAGCATTTT; CDR3aa: CASRTGVWGNQPQHF
d_gene: TRBD1; j_gene: TRBJ2-1; abundance: -; v_gene: TRBV6-5; len: 13; CDR3nt: TGTGCCAGCAGACCTCACACAGGGGATGAGCAGTTCTTC; CDR3aa: CASRPHTGDEQFF
d_gene: TRBD2; j_gene: TRBJ2-1; abundance: -; v_gene: TRBV13; len: 14; CDR3nt: TGTGCCAGCAGCGAAGAGACTAGCGGCAATGAGCAGTTCTTC; CDR3aa: CASSEETSGNEQFF
d_gene: TRBD1; j_gene: TRBJ2-7; abundance: -; v_gene: TRBV6-6; len: 13; CDR3nt: TGTGCCAGCAGCCAGGGGGTCCGCTACGAGCAGTACTTC; CDR3aa: CASSQGVRYEQYF
d_gene: TRBD1; j_gene: TRBJ2-7; abundance: -; v_gene: TRBV28; len: 16; CDR3nt: TGTGCCAGCAGCTATGATGGGACAGGGGGCGGCTACGAGCAGTACTTC; CDR3aa: CASSYDGTGGGYEQYF
d_gene: -; j_gene: TRBJ1-5; abundance: -; v_gene: TRBV5-1; len: 14; CDR3nt: TGCGCCAGCAGCTGGGACGAGGGAGGTCAGCCCCAGCATTTT; CDR3aa: CASSWDEGGQPQHF
d_gene: -; j_gene: TRBJ2-7; abundance: -; v_gene: TRBV28; len: 13; CDR3nt: TGTGCCAGCAGTTTACCGCCTGGATACGAGCAGTACTTC; CDR3aa: CASSLPPGYEQYF
d_gene: -; j_gene: TRBJ2-1; abundance: -; v_gene: TRBV5-5; len: 11; CDR3nt: TGTGCCAGCAGCTTGGGTAATGAGCAGTTCTTC; CDR3aa: CASSLGNEQFF
d_gene: -; j_gene: TRBJ2-2; abundance: -; v_gene: TRBV11-2; len: 16; CDR3nt: TGTGCCAGCAGTCAAGTCCGGGGGCCCTACACCGGGGAGCTGTTTTTT; CDR3aa: CASSQVRGPYTGELFF
d_gene: -; j_gene: TRBJ2-7; abundance: -; v_gene: TRBV6-1; len: 13; CDR3nt: TGTGCCAGCAGTTCAGGCTACTCCTACGAGCAGTACTTC; CDR3aa: CASSSGYSYEQYF
d_gene: -; j_gene: TRBJ1-5; abundance: -; v_gene: TRBV7-9; len: 14; CDR3nt: TGTGCCAGCAGCGCCGAGTATAGCAATCAGCCCCAGCATTTT; CDR3aa: CASSAEYSNQPQHF